This T cell receptor beta chain was observed in a study of PD-L1 blockade in urothelial cancer. The overall study: Before enrollment, 0 to 3 chemotherapy regimens had been given to patients. Broader study findings: Better survival was predicted when blood TCR clonality before treatment fell below the median. When measured at 3 weeks, tumor-associated blood clones expanded more in durable-benefit patients.

Regarding this clone: Its specificity is not known.

TCR analog templates of synthetic origin were spiked into each PCR. Sequencing was performed with immunoSEQ multiplex PCR; in TCRdb, only in-frame clones are kept and a portion is missing. The table shows about 110,000 clones, with around 85% occurring only once. CDR3 size: 15 residues. Germline V lookup: CDR1 SGDLS, CDR2 YYNGEE. The ends were cut back, 0 bases at V and 3 bases at J, with 12 bases in the middle. The specimen comprised PBMCs, sampled around atezolizumab (anti-PD-L1) treatment. The chain carries TRBV9 and TRBJ1-2, with D possibly TRBD1 on 6 matching bases. This TCR was recovered from a man over 45 with urothelial cancer. CDR3 sequence: CASSVEVTGDYGYTF. CDR3 bases: TGTGCCAGCAGCGTAGAAGTGACAGGAGACTATGGCTACACCTTC.